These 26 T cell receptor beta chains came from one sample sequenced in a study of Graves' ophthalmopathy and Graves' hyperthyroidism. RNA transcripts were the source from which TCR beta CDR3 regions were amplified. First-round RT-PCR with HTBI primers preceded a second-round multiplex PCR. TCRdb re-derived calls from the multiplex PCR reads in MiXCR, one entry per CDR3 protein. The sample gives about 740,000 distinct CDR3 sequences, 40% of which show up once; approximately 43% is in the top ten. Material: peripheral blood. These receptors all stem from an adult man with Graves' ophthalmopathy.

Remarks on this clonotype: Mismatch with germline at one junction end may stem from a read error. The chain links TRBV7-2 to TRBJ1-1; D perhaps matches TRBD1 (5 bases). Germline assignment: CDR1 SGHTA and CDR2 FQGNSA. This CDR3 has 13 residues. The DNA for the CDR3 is TGTGCCAGCGGCTTGGACACGAACACTGAAGCTTTCTTT. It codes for CASGLDTNTEAFF.

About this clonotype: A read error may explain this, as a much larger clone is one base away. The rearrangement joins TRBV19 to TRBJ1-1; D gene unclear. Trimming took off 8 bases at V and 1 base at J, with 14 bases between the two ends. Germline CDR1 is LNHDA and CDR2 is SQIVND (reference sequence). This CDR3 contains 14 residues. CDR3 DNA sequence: TGTGCCAGTGCCAATAAGAGCTGGAACACTGAAGCTTTCTTT. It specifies CASANKSWNTEAFF.

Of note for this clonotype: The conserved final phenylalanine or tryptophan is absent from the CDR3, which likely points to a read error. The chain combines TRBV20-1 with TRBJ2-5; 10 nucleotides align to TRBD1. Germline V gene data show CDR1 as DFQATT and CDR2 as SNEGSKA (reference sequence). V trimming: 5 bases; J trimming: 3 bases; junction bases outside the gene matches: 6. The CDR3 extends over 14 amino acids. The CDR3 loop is CSAAPGTGEETQYL. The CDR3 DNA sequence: TGCAGTGCTGCCCCCGGGACAGGGGAAGAGACCCAGTACCTC.

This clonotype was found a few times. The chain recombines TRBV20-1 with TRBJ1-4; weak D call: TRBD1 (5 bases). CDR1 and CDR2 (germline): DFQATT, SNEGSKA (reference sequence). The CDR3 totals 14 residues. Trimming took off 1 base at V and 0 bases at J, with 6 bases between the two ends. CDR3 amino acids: CSARAGATNEKLFF. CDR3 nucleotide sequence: TGCAGTGCTAGAGCGGGGGCAACTAATGAAAAACTGTTTTTT.

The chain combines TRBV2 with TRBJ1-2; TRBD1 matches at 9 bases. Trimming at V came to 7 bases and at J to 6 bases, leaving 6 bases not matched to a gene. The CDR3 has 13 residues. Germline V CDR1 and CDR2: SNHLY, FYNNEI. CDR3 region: CASNRQGGDGYTF. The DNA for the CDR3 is TGTGCCAGCAATCGACAGGGGGGGGATGGCTACACCTTC.

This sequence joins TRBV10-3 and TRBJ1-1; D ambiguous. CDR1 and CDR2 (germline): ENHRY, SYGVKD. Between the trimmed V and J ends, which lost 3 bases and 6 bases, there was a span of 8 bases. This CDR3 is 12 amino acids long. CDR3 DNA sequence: TGTGCCATCAGTGACCCGGGAGCTGAAGCTTTCTTT. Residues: CAISDPGAEAFF.

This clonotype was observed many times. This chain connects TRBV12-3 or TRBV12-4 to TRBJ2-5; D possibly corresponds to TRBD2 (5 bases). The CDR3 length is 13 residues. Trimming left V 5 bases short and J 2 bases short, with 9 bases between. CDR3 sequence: CASSAGRQETQYF. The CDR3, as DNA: TGTGCCAGCAGTGCGGGTCGACAAGAGACCCAGTACTTC.

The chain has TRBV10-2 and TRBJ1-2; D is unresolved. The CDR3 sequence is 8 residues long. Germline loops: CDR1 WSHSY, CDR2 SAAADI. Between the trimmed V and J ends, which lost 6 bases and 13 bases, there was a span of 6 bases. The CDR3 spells CASRGRTF. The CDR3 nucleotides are TGCGCCAGCAGGGGTCGCACCTTC.

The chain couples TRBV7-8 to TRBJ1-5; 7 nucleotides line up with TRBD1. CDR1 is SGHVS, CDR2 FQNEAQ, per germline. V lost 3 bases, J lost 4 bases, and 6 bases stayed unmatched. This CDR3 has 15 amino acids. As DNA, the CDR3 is TGTGCCAGCAGCTTCGACAGGGCCGGGAATCAGCCCCAGCATTTT. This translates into CASSFDRAGNQPQHF.

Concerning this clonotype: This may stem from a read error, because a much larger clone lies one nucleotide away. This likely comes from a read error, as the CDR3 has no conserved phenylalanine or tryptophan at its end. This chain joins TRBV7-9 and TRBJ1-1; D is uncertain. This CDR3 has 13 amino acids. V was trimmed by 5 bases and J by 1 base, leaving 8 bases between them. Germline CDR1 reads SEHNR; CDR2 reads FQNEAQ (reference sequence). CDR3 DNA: TGTGCCAGCAGCATCGACTGGAACACTGAAGCTTTCTCT. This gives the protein CASSIDWNTEAFS.

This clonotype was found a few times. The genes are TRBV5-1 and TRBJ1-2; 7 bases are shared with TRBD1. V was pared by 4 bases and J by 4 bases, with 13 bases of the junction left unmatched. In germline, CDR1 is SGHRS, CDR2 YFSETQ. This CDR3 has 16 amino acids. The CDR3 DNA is TGCGCCAGCAGCAACCGGGACAGCGCCTCGGGCTATGGCTACACCTTC. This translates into CASSNRDSASGYGYTF.

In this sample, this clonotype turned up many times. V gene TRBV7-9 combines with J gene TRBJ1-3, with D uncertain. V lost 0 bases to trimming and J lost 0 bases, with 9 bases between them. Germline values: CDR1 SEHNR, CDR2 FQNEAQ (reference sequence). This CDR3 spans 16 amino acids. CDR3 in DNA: TGTGCCAGCAGCTTAGCTATGGAAATCTCTGGAAACACCATATATTTT. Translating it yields CASSLAMEISGNTIYF. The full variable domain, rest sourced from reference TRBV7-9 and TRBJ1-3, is DTGVSQNPRHKITKRGQNVTFRCDPISEHNRLYWYRQTLGQGPEFLTYFQNEAQLEKSRLLSDRFSAERPKGSFSTLEIQRTEQGDSAMYLCASSLAMEISGNTIYFGEGSWLTVV.

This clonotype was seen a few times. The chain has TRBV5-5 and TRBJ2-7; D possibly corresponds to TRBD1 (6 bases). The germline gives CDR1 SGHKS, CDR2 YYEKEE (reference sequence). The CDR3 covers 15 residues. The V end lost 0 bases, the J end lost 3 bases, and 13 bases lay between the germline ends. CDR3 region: CASSLARTAVYEQYF. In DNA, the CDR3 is TGTGCCAGCAGCTTGGCTAGGACAGCCGTCTACGAGCAGTACTTC.

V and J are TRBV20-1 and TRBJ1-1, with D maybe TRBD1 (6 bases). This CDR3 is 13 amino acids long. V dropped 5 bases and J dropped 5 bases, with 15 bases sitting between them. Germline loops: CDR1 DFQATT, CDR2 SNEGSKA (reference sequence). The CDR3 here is CSAEGGGGTEAFF. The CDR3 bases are TGCAGTGCTGAGGGGGGAGGAGGAACTGAAGCTTTCTTT.

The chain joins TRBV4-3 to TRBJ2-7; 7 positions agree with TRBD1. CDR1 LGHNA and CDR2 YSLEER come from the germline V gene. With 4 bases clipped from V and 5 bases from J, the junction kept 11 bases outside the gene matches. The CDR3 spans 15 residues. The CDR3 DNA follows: TGCGCCAGCAGCCGAGAGACAGGGTCTTATAACGAGCAGTACTTC. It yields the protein CASSRETGSYNEQYF.

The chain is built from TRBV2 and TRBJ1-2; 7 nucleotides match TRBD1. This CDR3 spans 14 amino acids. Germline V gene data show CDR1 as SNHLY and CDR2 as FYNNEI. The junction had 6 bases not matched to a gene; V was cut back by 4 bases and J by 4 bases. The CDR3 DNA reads TGTGCCAGCAGTGCACCGGGACAGCTCTATGGCTACACCTTC. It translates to CASSAPGQLYGYTF. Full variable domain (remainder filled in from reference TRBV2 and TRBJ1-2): EPEVTQTPSHQVTQMGQEVILRCVPISNHLYFYWYRQILGQKVEFLVSFYNNEISEKSEIFDDQFSVERPDGSNFTLKIRSTKLEDSAMYFCASSAPGQLYGYTFGSGTRLTVV.

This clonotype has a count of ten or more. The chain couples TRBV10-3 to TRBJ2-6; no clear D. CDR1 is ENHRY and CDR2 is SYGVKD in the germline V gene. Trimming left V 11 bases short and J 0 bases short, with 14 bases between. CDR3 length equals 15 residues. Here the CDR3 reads CAVSKDLSGANVLTF. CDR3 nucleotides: TGTGCCGTAAGCAAGGACCTCTCTGGGGCCAACGTCCTGACTTTC.

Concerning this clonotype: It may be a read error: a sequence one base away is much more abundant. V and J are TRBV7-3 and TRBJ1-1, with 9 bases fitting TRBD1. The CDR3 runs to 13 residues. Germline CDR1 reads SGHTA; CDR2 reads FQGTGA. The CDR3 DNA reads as TGTGCCCGCAGCTATACAGGGGGCTCTGAAGCTTTCTTT. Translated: CARSYTGGSEAFF.

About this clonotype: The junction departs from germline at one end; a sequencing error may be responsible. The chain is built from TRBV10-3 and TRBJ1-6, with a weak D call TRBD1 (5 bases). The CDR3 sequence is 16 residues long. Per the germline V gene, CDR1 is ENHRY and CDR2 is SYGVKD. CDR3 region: CASSYLGERRNSPLHF. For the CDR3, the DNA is TGTGCCAGCAGTTACCTGGGGGAGCGGCGGAATTCACCCCTCCACTTT.

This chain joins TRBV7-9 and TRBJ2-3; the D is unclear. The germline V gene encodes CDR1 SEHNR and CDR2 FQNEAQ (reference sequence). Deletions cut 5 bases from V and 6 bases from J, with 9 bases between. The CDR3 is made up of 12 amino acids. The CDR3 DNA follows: TGTGCCAGCAGCCTTATAAGGGATACGCAGTATTTT. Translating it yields CASSLIRDTQYF.

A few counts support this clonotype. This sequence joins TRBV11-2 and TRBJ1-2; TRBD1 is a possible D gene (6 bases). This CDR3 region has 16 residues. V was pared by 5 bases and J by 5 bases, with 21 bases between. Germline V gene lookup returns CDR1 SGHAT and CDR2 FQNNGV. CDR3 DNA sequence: TGTGCCAGCAGCCCCGACCAAGGACAGCTGCCTTATGGCTACACCTTC. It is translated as CASSPDQGQLPYGYTF.

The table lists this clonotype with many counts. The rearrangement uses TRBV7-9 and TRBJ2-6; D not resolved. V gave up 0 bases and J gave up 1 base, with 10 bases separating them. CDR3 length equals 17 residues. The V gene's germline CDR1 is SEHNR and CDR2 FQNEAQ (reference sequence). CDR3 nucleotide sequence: TGTGCCAGCAGCTTAGCGTCTCTGGGTTCTGGGGCCAACGTCCTGACTTTC. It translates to CASSLASLGSGANVLTF.

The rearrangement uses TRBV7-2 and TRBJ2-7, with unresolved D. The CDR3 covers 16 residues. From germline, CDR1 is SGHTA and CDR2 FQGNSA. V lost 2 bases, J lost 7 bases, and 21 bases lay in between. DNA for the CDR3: TGTGCCAGCAGCTTACTCCCGGGTCCGTACACCGGGGAGCAGTACTTC. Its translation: CASSLLPGPYTGEQYF.

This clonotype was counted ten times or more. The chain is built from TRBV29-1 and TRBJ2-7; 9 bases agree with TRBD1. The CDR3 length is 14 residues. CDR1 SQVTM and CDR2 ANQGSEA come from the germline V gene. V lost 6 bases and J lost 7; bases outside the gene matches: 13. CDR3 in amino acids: CSVRGVDRGEEQYF. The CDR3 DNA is TGCAGCGTCCGGGGGGTGGACAGGGGAGAGGAGCAGTACTTC.

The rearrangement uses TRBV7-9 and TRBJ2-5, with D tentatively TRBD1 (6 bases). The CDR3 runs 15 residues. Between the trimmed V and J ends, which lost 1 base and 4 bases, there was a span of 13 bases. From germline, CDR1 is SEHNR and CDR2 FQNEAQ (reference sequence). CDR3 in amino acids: CASSLVGRGGETQYF. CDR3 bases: TGTGCCAGCAGCTTAGTCGGCAGGGGCGGAGAGACCCAGTACTTC.

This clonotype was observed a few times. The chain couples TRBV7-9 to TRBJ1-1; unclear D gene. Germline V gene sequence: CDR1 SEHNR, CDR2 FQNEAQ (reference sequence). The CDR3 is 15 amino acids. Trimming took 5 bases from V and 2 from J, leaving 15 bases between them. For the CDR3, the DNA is TGTGCCAGCAGCGGAAAAAGGGTCCTTAACACTGAAGCTTTCTTT. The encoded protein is CASSGKRVLNTEAFF.